A selection of T cell receptor beta chains follows, all from one sample in a study of T cell repertoires in cytomegalovirus infection. TCRdb re-called the reads with MiXCR, one entry per CDR3 protein. The sample records a few hundred thousand distinct CDR3 sequences, roughly 13% being singletons. The sample consisted of PBMCs. The receptors originated from a human donor in good health (CMV status not recorded). Some clones in this sample may be carry-over from other donors' samples. Each CDR3 is given with its conserved first and last residue. D genes are given only for firm matches. Clone size is shown for a subset of rows, as once, few, many or a class of expanded clone.

>NA|TRBJ1-1|NA|TRBV2
TGTGCCAGCAGTGTCTCAGGGCGGAACACTGAAGCTTTCTTT
CASSVSGRNTEAFF
>TRBD2|TRBJ2-3|few|TRBV20-1
TGCAGTGCGACGGGGCGGGGGGGGTGGGATACGCAGTATTTT
CSATGRGGWDTQYF
>NA|TRBJ2-7|few|TRBV28
TGTGCCACAACTCCGGGACGGCGGACCTACGAGCAGTACTTC
CATTPGRRTYEQYF
>NA|TRBJ2-7|NA|TRBV5-1
TGCGCCAGCAGCTCAAACCTGGGGCGGAACTACGAGCAGTACTTC
CASSSNLGRNYEQYF
>TRBD1|TRBJ2-7|many|TRBV7-8
TGTGCCAGCAGCTTAGTAATCAGGGGGCGGGAATACGAGCAGTACTTC
CASSLVIRGREYEQYF
>NA|TRBJ1-1|many|TRBV27
TGTGCCAGCAGTTTTTCGGGGAGGGCGAACACTGAAGCTTTCTTT
CASSFSGRANTEAFF
>NA|TRBJ2-5|many|TRBV28
TGTGCCAGCAGTGCCCCCCTTGGGAGAGAGACCCAGTACTTC
CASSAPLGRETQYF
>NA|TRBJ1-2|many|TRBV20-1
TGCAGTGCTGTTAAAGGGCATGGCTACACCTTC
CSAVKGHGYTF
>TRBD1|TRBJ2-1|NA|TRBV20-1
TGCAGTGCACATCTCTTCCGGGACAGGGCATACAATGAGCAGTTCTTC
CSAHLFRDRAYNEQFF
>NA|TRBJ2-6|many|TRBV15
TGTGCCACCAGCAGAGAAGGGCAGGGTTCTGGGGCCAACGTCCTGACTTTC
CATSREGQGSGANVLTF
>TRBD2|TRBJ2-4|NA|TRBV20-1
TGCAGTGCGGTACTAGCGGGACTTCCCAAAAACATTCAGTACTTC
CSAVLAGLPKNIQYF
>NA|TRBJ2-1|NA|TRBV11-2
TGTGTCAGCGGCTTAGAGACGAGGAAGCAGTTCTTC
CVSGLETRKQFF
>NA|TRBJ2-3|many|TRBV7-2
TGTGCCAGCAGCGTACAGGGATCGGATACGCAGTATTTT
CASSVQGSDTQYF
>NA|TRBJ2-5|many|TRBV7-8
TGTGCCAGCAGCTTAGGGACCATCGAGACCCAGTACTTC
CASSLGTIETQYF
>NA|TRBJ1-1|many|TRBV12-3/TRBV12-4
TGTGCCAGCAGAACTGAGGGCTACAACACTGAAGCTTTCTTT
CASRTEGYNTEAFF
>TRBD2|TRBJ2-1|NA|TRBV12-3/TRBV12-4
TGTGCCAGCAGTACGGGACTAGCGGGGACCCCGGGGAATGAGCAGTTCTTC
CASSTGLAGTPGNEQFF
>NA|TRBJ1-2|NA|TRBV18
TGTGCCAGCTCACCTGGCCGGGATCACTATGGCTACACCTTC
CASSPGRDHYGYTF
>NA|TRBJ1-2|few|TRBV12-3/TRBV12-4
TGTGCCAGCAGCCCGCTTACAGGGTCCCGAAGCTATGGCTACACCTTC
CASSPLTGSRSYGYTF
>NA|TRBJ2-1|NA|TRBV7-3
TGTGCCAGCAGCCCACGACTCAGGGGAGGCGAGCAGTTCTTC
CASSPRLRGGEQFF
>NA|TRBJ2-2|NA|TRBV28
TGTGCCAGCAGTTCCCGCCTCCCGGGACACCTAGGAAGCGGGGAGCTGTTTTTT
CASSSRLPGHLGSGELFF
>NA|TRBJ2-7|NA|TRBV28
TGTGCCAGCAGTTTAGCGACGGAGCAGTACTTC
CASSLATEQYF
>NA|TRBJ2-3|many|TRBV11-2
TGTGCCAGCAGCTTTCCGTCAGATACGCAGTATTTT
CASSFPSDTQYF
>TRBD1|TRBJ2-3|NA|TRBV6-2/TRBV6-3
TGTGCCAGCAGGGACAGGGAGCCGCAGTATTTT
CASRDREPQYF
>TRBD2|TRBJ2-1|few|TRBV14
TGTGCCAGCAGCCACCGGGACTATTTAGTGGATGAGCAGTTCTTC
CASSHRDYLVDEQFF
>TRBD2|TRBJ2-7|NA|TRBV29-1
TGCAGCGTTGAGAGCAGGGGACTAGCTGGTTACGAGCAGTACTTC
CSVESRGLAGYEQYF
>NA|TRBJ1-1|many|TRBV14
TGTGCCAGCAGCCAAGATCTGAGGGGAAAAGCTTTCTTT
CASSQDLRGKAFF
>NA|TRBJ2-5|NA|TRBV18
TGTGCCAGCTCACGGGCCCAACCCCACCAAGAGACCCAGTACTTC
CASSRAQPHQETQYF
>TRBD1|TRBJ1-5|many|TRBV7-9
TGTGCCAGCAGCCCTGACAGGGATCAGCCCCAGCATTTT
CASSPDRDQPQHF
>NA|TRBJ1-1|many|TRBV7-7
TGTGCCAGCAGCCCCTGGGTCCTTCGGGGGGACACTGAAGCTTTCTTT
CASSPWVLRGDTEAFF
>NA|TRBJ2-1|many|TRBV24-1
TGTGCCACCAGTGATTCGGGGTACAACAATGAGCAGTTCTTC
CATSDSGYNNEQFF
>NA|TRBJ1-2|few|TRBV20-1
TGCAGTGCTAGAGGGGTTGGCTATGGCTACACCTTC
CSARGVGYGYTF
>NA|TRBJ2-6|many|TRBV7-2
TGTGCCAGCAGCCCTTTCTCTGGGGCCAACGTCCTGACTTTC
CASSPFSGANVLTF
>NA|TRBJ2-7|NA|TRBV20-1
TGCAGTGCCCGACTAGTTACCGAGCAGTACTTC
CSARLVTEQYF
>TRBD2|TRBJ2-3|few|TRBV4-1
TGCGCCAGCAGCCAGGGGACTAGCGGGGGAATCACAGATACGCAGTATTTT
CASSQGTSGGITDTQYF
>NA|TRBJ2-2|many|TRBV9
TGTGCCAGCAGCGTCGGACGGGGTGCGAACACCGGGGAGCTGTTTTTT
CASSVGRGANTGELFF
>TRBD1|TRBJ1-5|few|TRBV5-1
TGCGCCAGCAGCTTAACGGGACAGTTCAATCAGCCCCAGCATTTT
CASSLTGQFNQPQHF
>NA|TRBJ2-1|few|TRBV23-1
TGCGCCAACCCGGAGGCTCATGAGCAGTTCTTC
CANPEAHEQFF
>TRBD1|TRBJ1-1|few|TRBV2
TGTGCCAGCAGAAGGGACAGTTTTGAAGCTTTCTTT
CASRRDSFEAFF
>NA|TRBJ2-5|few|TRBV7-3
TGTGCCAGCAGCTTTGGCCGGGGGGAGACCCAGTACTTC
CASSFGRGETQYF
>NA|TRBJ1-6|NA|TRBV5-1
TGCGCCAGCAGCTCGGAAACATGGGGTTCACCCCTCCACTTT
CASSSETWGSPLHF
>TRBD1|TRBJ2-7|few|TRBV23-1
TGCGCCAGCCCCCAGGTGCAGGGGGCAGCCTACGAGCAGTACTTC
CASPQVQGAAYEQYF
>TRBD1|TRBJ1-1|NA|TRBV28
TGTGCCAGCAGTCCGCCCGCAGGGGGGACTGAAGCTTTCTTT
CASSPPAGGTEAFF
>NA|TRBJ1-5|few|TRBV27
TGTGCCAGCAGTAACAACAATCAGCCCCAGCATTTT
CASSNNNQPQHF
>TRBD2|TRBJ2-1|many|TRBV7-2
TGTGCCAGCAGCTTAGGGACTAGGACCTACAATGAGCAGTTCTTC
CASSLGTRTYNEQFF
>TRBD1|TRBJ1-1|many|TRBV7-2
TGTGCCAGCAGACCGGACAGGACTGAAGCTTTCTTT
CASRPDRTEAFF
>TRBD2|TRBJ2-3|many|TRBV12-3/TRBV12-4
TGTGCCAGCAGTCCCCGGGGGGGGCCTCAGACAGATACGCAGTATTTT
CASSPRGGPQTDTQYF
>NA|TRBJ1-5|NA|TRBV20-1
TGCAGTGCTCCCCCTGGGACCGCGGGTCAGCCCCAGCATTTT
CSAPPGTAGQPQHF
>TRBD2|TRBJ2-3|NA|TRBV9
TGTGCCAGTCGACGGGAGGGCACAGATACGCAGTATTTT
CASRREGTDTQYF
>TRBD2|TRBJ2-1|NA|TRBV2
TGTGCCAGCAGTGTACTAGCGGGGGGCAATGAGCAGTTCTTC
CASSVLAGGNEQFF
>TRBD1|TRBJ2-2|NA|TRBV28
TGTGCCAGCAGGGAACTGGGACAGGGGGCGAACACCGGGGAGCTGTTTTTT
CASRELGQGANTGELFF
>NA|TRBJ2-5|many|TRBV7-6
TGTGCCAGCAGCTTATTTCCCCGATTCGGGGCGAGAGAGACCCAGTACTTC
CASSLFPRFGARETQYF
>TRBD2|TRBJ2-1|many|TRBV7-2
TGTGCCAGCAGCTTCCTGAGCGGGAGTAGTAATGAGCAGTTCTTC
CASSFLSGSSNEQFF
>TRBD2|TRBJ2-3|many|TRBV7-9
TGTGCCAGCAGCTTAGTAGTTGCGGGAGGAGATACGCAGTATTTT
CASSLVVAGGDTQYF
>NA|TRBJ1-1|many|TRBV6-1
TGTGCCAGCAGTCGTGCACAGAAGAACACTGAAGCTTTCTTT
CASSRAQKNTEAFF